One sample yielded the 5 T cell receptor beta chains listed below, sequenced in a study of molecular identifiers for immune sequencing clone quantification. Each CDR3 protein gets one entry after TCRdb re-called the PCR reads with MiXCR. The sample carries approximately 680,000 distinct CDR3 sequences, roughly 25% recorded once. Sequenced material: naive CD8+ T cells from blood, with Jurkat cell RNA spiked in. Subset here: FACS-sorted CD8+CD4-CCR7+CD45RA+ naive T cells. These receptors originate from a human donor in good health. Some libraries in this study had Jurkat cell RNA spiked in.

Turning to this clonotype: A much larger clonotype is one base distant, so this may be a read error. The gene calls are TRBV5-3 and TRBJ1-1; D not resolved. TRBV5-3 is filed as an ORF, its function uncertain. This CDR3 has 13 amino acids. CDR3 DNA: TGTGCCAGCAACCTCAATTTGAACACTGAAACTTTCTTT. It codes for CASNLNLNTETFF.

This clonotype was detected only a few times. This CDR3 reads CASSPMGLAGTGELFF. The DNA of the CDR3 is TGTGCCAGCAGCCCCATGGGGCTAGCGGGAACCGGGGAGCTGTTTTTT. The chain couples TRBV11-2 to TRBJ2-2; 9 nucleotides line up with TRBD2. V lost 5 bases to trimming and J lost 5 bases; unmatched junction nucleotides: 9. Germline V lookup: CDR1 SGHAT, CDR2 FQNNGV. The CDR3 is made up of 16 amino acids.

This clonotype was recorded a few times. V usage is TRBV6-5 and J usage is TRBJ2-5; 10 bases match TRBD1. Looked up from germline, CDR1 is MNHEY and CDR2 is SVGAGI. The CDR3 spans 20 residues. V trimming: 3 bases; J trimming: 0 bases; junction bases outside the gene matches: 16. CDR3 in DNA: TGTGCCAGCAGTTATTCCCACCTACACACCGGGACAGGGGACCAAGAGACCCAGTACTTC. Translated, it gives CASSYSHLHTGTGDQETQYF.

Worth noting for this clonotype: Given a much more abundant clone one base away, this may be a read error. The CDR3 DNA reads TGTGCCAGTAACGGGGGGCCGTTCAATCAGCCCCAGCATTTT. Translating it yields CASNGGPFNQPQHF. The chain links TRBV19 to TRBJ1-5, with D possibly TRBD1 on 6 matching bases. This CDR3 is 14 amino acids long. V was shortened by 7 bases and J by 3 bases, with 13 bases between the two germline ends. Germline CDR1 is LNHDA and CDR2 is SQIVND (reference sequence).

This clonotype occurred a few times. The chain uses TRBV6-5 and TRBJ1-1, with TRBD1 identical over 7 bases. Trimming at V came to 1 base and at J to 3 bases, leaving 2 bases not matched to a gene. This CDR3 has 14 amino acids. Germline-derived CDR1 and CDR2 are MNHEY and SVGAGI. In DNA, the CDR3 is TGTGCCAGCAGTTACTGGCAGGGGGACACTGAAGCTTTCTTT. This sequence encodes CASSYWQGDTEAFF.